This T cell receptor (beta chain) was recorded in a study of shared clonotypes between healthy human individuals. Method: immunoSEQ multiplex PCR; TCRdb's copy keeps in-frame clones and lacks some. The table includes 1,400,000 or so clones, just under 99% detected once. V was clipped by 1 base and J by 5 bases, with 10 bases between them. The CDR3 is made up of 14 amino acids. The germline V gene encodes CDR1 LNHNV and CDR2 YYDKDF (reference sequence). Each donor was a Caucasian adult residing in Nashville, Tennessee. This clonotype was sampled from a young man in good health. The sample taken for sequencing was naive CD4+ T cells sorted from blood. The subset here: CD45RA+ positively selected. V gene TRBV15 combines with J gene TRBJ2-3, with D possibly being TRBD2 (5 bases). CDR3 coding DNA: TGTGCCACCAGCAGAGGTAACGGAGGAGATACGCAGTATTTT. Encoded protein: CATSRGNGGDTQYF. The full variable domain, in which reference TRBV15 and TRBJ2-3 provide the parts outside the CDR3, is DAMVIQNPRYQVTQFGKPVTLSCSQTLNHNVMYWYQQKSSQAPKLLFHYYDKDFNNEADTPDNFQSRRPNTSFCFLDIRSPGLGDTAMYLCATSRGNGGDTQYFGPGTRLTVL.